The 16 T cell receptor beta chains below were found in one sample sequenced in a study of cytomegalovirus exposure and HLA in healthy donors. 60 Vbeta and 13 Jbeta primers were used in PCR. TCRdb keeps only in-frame clones here, not all; method: immunoSEQ multiplex PCR. There are around 250,000 clones in the sample; over 90% occur only once, and about 1.8% lies in the top ten. The sample comprised PBMCs. These receptors were obtained from a girl aged 2 to 10 in good health and CMV-seronegative.

J is TRBJ2-5 and V is TRBV9, with a weak D call TRBD1 (5 bases). This CDR3 is 14 amino acids long. Deletions cut 7 bases from V and 5 bases from J, with 18 bases between. CDR1 is SGDLS, CDR2 YYNGEE, per germline. CDR3 amino acids: CASAGRDGSETQYF. The CDR3 nucleotides read TGTGCCAGCGCCGGCAGGGATGGTTCGGAGACCCAGTACTTC. Drawing the rest from reference TRBV9 and TRBJ2-5, the complete variable domain is DSGVTQTPKHLITATGQRVTLRCSPRSGDLSVYWYQQSLDQGLQFLIQYYNGEERAKGNILERFSAQQFPDLHSELNLSSLELGDSALYFCASAGRDGSETQYFGPGTRLLVL.

The gene calls are TRBV7-9 and TRBJ2-2; D is possibly TRBD2 (6 bases). V lost 0 bases and J lost 3, with 14 bases in between. Germline V lookup: CDR1 SEHNR, CDR2 FQNEAQ (reference sequence). The CDR3 runs to 17 residues. The CDR3: CASSLAPGTPDTGELFF. CDR3 nucleotides: TGTGCCAGCAGCTTAGCGCCTGGGACTCCAGACACCGGGGAGCTGTTTTTT.

The chain employs TRBV19 and TRBJ2-3; a weak D match, TRBD2 (6 bases). The CDR3 consists of 17 residues. V was cut by 2 bases and J by 2 bases, with 17 bases left in between. Germline CDR1 and CDR2: LNHDA and SQIVND (reference sequence). CDR3 sequence reads: CASSIRGLAPVTDTQYF. Here the CDR3 DNA reads TGTGCCAGTAGTATAAGAGGGCTAGCGCCTGTCACAGATACGCAGTATTTT. The whole variable domain, remainder taken from reference TRBV19 and TRBJ2-3, is DGGITQSPKYLFRKEGQNVTLSCEQNLNHDAMYWYRQDPGQGLRLIYYSQIVNDFQKGDIAEGYSVSREKKESFPLTVTSAQKNPTAFYLCASSIRGLAPVTDTQYFGPGTRLTVL.

This chain joins TRBV7-6 and TRBJ1-6; TRBD1 aligns across 8 bases. Germline V CDR1 and CDR2: SGHVS, FNYEAQ. V lost 5 bases, J lost 6 bases, and 9 bases stayed unmatched. The CDR3 sequence is 16 residues long. The CDR3 DNA is TGTGCCAGCAGCCTGACAGGGGCGCAGGCTAATTCACCCCTCCACTTT. It is translated as CASSLTGAQANSPLHF.

Note on this clone: The sample carries other DNA sequences with the same CDR3. The rearrangement links TRBV9 to TRBJ1-4, with 9 bases that match TRBD1. V lost 2 bases to trimming and J lost 3 bases; unmatched junction nucleotides: 2. The CDR3 is 15 residues long. The V gene's germline CDR1 is SGDLS and CDR2 YYNGEE. CDR3 DNA: TGTGCCAGCAGCGTGGACAGGGGAGCTAATGAAAAACTGTTTTTT. Translation gives CASSVDRGANEKLFF. The whole variable domain, remainder taken from reference TRBV9 and TRBJ1-4, is DSGVTQTPKHLITATGQRVTLRCSPRSGDLSVYWYQQSLDQGLQFLIQYYNGEERAKGNILERFSAQQFPDLHSELNLSSLELGDSALYFCASSVDRGANEKLFFGSGTQLSVL.

The chain uses TRBV19 and TRBJ1-4; the match to TRBD1 covers 7 bases. Germline assignment: CDR1 LNHDA and CDR2 SQIVND (reference sequence). The CDR3 is made up of 15 amino acids. V lost 6 bases to trimming and J lost 0 bases; unmatched junction nucleotides: 4. CDR3 loop: CASRRQGPTNEKLFF. CDR3 in DNA: TGTGCCAGTAGACGACAGGGACCAACTAATGAAAAACTGTTTTTT.

The chain recombines TRBV28 with TRBJ2-7; D is perhaps TRBD2 (6 bases). The CDR3 extends over 14 amino acids. Per germline, CDR1 MDHEN and CDR2 SYDVKM. Trimming pared 5 bases from V and 2 bases from J, leaving 13 bases between. CDR3 amino acids: CASSLRLETYEQYF. CDR3 sequence (DNA): TGTGCCAGCAGTCTCAGACTAGAGACCTACGAGCAGTACTTC.

This rearrangement joins TRBV5-6 to TRBJ1-5, with a tentative D call TRBD1 (5 bases). Germline-derived CDR1 and CDR2 are SGHDT and YYEEEE. Trimming pared 3 bases from V and 8 bases from J, leaving 15 bases between. The CDR3 is 14 residues long. This CDR3 reads CASSSRGGEKPQHF. The DNA for the CDR3 is TGTGCCAGCAGCTCCCGGGGGGGGGAGAAGCCCCAGCATTTT.

CDR3: CASSLMATGPGGGYTF. DNA of the CDR3: TGTGCCAGCAGTTTAATGGCAACAGGGCCGGGAGGGGGCTACACCTTC. V and J are TRBV27 and TRBJ1-2; D possibly corresponds to TRBD1 (6 bases). The V end lost 2 bases, the J end lost 8 bases, and 21 bases lay between the germline ends. Germline V gene data show CDR1 as MNHEY and CDR2 as SMNVEV (reference sequence). This CDR3 is built from 16 residues.

V is TRBV29-1 and J is TRBJ2-1, with TRBD2 as a possible D gene (5 bases). CDR3 length: 11 residues. With 6 bases removed from V and 15 bases from J, the gap between germline ends came to 18 bases. Germline V lookup: CDR1 SQVTM, CDR2 ANQGSEA. Here the CDR3 DNA reads TGCAGCGTCGAACGGACTGGAACGGGGTTCTTC. It specifies CSVERTGTGFF.

The V and J genes are TRBV30 and TRBJ1-1; D unresolved. Germline V lookup: CDR1 GTSNPN, CDR2 SVGIG (reference sequence). CDR3 length: 13 residues. V lost 0 bases and J lost 1, with 6 bases in between. CDR3 bases: TGTGCCTGGAGTGTAATACAGAACACTGAAGCTTTCTTT. Amino acids: CAWSVIQNTEAFF.

This chain uses TRBV5-4 with TRBJ2-1; 8 nucleotides line up with TRBD1. The germline gives CDR1 SGHNT, CDR2 YYREEE (reference sequence). The V and J ends lost 0 bases and 4 bases, in that order; junction bases with no gene match: 3. The CDR3 is 15 residues long. The CDR3 region is CASSLAGGKYNEQFF. The CDR3 DNA is TGTGCCAGCAGCTTGGCAGGGGGCAAATACAATGAGCAGTTCTTC.

CDR3 residues: CSVGGLTPYEQYF. For the CDR3, the DNA is TGCAGCGTTGGCGGGCTCACACCCTACGAGCAGTACTTC. The rearrangement uses TRBV29-1 and TRBJ2-5, with D tentatively TRBD2 (5 bases). TRBJ2-7 explains the end of the DNA better; the J call may be wrong. Germline loops: CDR1 SQVTM, CDR2 ANQGSEA. CDR3 length: 13 residues.

J is TRBJ1-5 and V is TRBV5-4; D call uncertain. Trimming removed 3 bases at V and 3 bases at J, with 13 bases between. The CDR3 loop spans 15 amino acids. Germline V gene lookup returns CDR1 SGHNT and CDR2 YYREEE (reference sequence). The DNA for the CDR3 is TGTGCCAGCAGCTATGGCGGCGAACCCAATCAGCCCCAGCATTTT. It specifies CASSYGGEPNQPQHF.

The chain carries TRBV11-2 and TRBJ2-5; 16 nucleotides match TRBD2. Germline loops: CDR1 SGHAT, CDR2 FQNNGV. This CDR3 comprises 18 residues. Losses at the gene ends were 5 bases for V and 4 bases for J; bases not matched to a gene: 10. The CDR3, as DNA: TGTGCCAGCAGCAGGGGGTCGGGACTAGCGGGAGGGCGAGAGACCCAGTACTTC. Residues: CASSRGSGLAGGRETQYF.

The chain employs TRBV11-2 and TRBJ1-5; the D gene is possibly TRBD1 (5 bases). From germline, CDR1 is SGHAT and CDR2 FQNNGV. Trimming shortened V by 0 bases and J by 5 bases, and 8 bases separated the two germline ends. This CDR3 spans 14 amino acids. CDR3 sequence (DNA): TGTGCCAGCAGCTTAGATAAGGGGTATCAGCCCCAGCATTTT. This codes for CASSLDKGYQPQHF.